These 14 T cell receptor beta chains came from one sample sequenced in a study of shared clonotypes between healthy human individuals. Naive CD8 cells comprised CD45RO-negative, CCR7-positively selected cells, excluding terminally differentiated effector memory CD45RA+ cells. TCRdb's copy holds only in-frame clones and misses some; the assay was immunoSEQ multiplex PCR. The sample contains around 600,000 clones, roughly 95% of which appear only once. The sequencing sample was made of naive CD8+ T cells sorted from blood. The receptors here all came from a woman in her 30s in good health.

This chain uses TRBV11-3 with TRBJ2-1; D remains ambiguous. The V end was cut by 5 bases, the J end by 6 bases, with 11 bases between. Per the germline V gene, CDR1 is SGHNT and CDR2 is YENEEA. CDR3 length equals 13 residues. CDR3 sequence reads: CASSPTPLNEQFF. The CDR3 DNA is TGTGCCAGCAGCCCCACCCCACTCAATGAGCAGTTCTTC.

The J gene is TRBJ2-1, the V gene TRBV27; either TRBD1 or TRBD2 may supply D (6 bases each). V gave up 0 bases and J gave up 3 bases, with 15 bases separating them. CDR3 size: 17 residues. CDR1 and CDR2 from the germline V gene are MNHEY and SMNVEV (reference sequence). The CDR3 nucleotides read TGTGCCAGCAGTTTATCGAGGGGGACTGGATTCTACAATGAGCAGTTCTTC. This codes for CASSLSRGTGFYNEQFF.

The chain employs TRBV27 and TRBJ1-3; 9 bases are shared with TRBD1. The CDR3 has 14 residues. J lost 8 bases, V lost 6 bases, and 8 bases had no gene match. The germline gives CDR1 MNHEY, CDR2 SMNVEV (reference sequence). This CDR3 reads CASSSDRDRDTIYF. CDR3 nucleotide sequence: TGTGCCAGCAGCTCGGACAGGGACAGGGACACCATATATTTT.

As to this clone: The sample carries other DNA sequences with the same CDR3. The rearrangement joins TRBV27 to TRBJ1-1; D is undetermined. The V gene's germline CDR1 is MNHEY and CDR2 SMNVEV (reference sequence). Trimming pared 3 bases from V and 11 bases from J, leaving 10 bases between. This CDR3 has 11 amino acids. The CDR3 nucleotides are TGTGCCAGCAGTTTCGGAGGGCGTGCTTTCTTT. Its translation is CASSFGGRAFF.

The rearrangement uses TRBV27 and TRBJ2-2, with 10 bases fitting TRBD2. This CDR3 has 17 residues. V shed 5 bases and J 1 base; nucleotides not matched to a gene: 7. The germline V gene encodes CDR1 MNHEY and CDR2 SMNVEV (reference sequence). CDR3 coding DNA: TGTGCCAGCAGTCCTCGGGTAGCGGGAGGGAACACCGGGGAGCTGTTTTTT. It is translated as CASSPRVAGGNTGELFF.

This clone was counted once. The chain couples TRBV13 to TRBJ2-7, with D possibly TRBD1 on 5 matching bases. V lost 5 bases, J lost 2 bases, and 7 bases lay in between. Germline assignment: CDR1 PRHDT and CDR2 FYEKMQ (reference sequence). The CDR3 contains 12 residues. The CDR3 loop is CASSPDTYEQYF. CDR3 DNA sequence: TGTGCCAGCAGCCCGGACACCTACGAGCAGTACTTC.

The CDR3 nucleotides read TGTGCCAGCAGCCTAAGACAGGAAGCTTTCTTT. Translated: CASSLRQEAFF. The V call is TRBV5-4, the J call TRBJ1-1; possibly TRBD1 for D (5 bases). Germline V gene sequence: CDR1 SGHNT, CDR2 YYREEE (reference sequence). The CDR3 is 11 residues long. The ends were cut back, 4 bases at V and 8 bases at J, with 9 bases in the middle.

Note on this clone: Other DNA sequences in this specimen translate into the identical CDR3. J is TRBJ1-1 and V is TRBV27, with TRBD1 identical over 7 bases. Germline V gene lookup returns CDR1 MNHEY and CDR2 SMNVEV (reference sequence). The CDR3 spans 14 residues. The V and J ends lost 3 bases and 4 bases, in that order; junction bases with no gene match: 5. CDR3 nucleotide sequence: TGTGCCAGCAGTTTGAGGGGGCTTGGCACTGAAGCTTTCTTT. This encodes CASSLRGLGTEAFF.

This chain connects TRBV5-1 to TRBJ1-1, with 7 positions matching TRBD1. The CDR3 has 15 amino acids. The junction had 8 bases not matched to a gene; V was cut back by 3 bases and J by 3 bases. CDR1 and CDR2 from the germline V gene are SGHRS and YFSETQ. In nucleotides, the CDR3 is TGCGCCAGCAGCTGGGCAGGGGGTAAGGACACTGAAGCTTTCTTT. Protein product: CASSWAGGKDTEAFF.

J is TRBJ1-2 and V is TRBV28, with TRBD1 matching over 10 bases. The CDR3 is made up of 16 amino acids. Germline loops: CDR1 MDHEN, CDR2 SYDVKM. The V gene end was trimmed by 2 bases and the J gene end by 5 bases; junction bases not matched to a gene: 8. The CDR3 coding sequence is TGTGCCAGCAGTTTAAGGGACAGGGGCACTCGTTATGGCTACACCTTC. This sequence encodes CASSLRDRGTRYGYTF.

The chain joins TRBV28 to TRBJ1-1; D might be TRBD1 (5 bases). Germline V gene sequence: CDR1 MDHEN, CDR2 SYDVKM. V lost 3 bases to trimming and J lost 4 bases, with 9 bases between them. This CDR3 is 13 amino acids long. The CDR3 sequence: CASSFDSGTEAFF. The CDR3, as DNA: TGTGCCAGCAGTTTCGACAGTGGCACTGAAGCTTTCTTT.

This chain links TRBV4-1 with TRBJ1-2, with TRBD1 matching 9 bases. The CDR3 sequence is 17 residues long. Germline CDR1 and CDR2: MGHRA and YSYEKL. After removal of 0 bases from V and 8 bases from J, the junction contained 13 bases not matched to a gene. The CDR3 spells CASSQEGAPGTGYGYTF. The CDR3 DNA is TGCGCCAGCAGCCAAGAAGGGGCCCCCGGGACAGGGTACGGCTACACCTTC.

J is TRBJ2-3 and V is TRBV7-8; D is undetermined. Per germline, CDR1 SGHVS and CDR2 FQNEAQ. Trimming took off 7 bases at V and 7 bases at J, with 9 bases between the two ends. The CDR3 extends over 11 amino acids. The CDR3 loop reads CASKKENTQYF. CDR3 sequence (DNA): TGTGCCAGCAAAAAAGAGAATACGCAGTATTTT.

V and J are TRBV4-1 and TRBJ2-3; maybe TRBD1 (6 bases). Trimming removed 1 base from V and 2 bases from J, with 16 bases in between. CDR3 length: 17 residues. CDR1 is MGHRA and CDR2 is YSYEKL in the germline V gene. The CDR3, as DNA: TGCGCCAGCAGCCAAGCCGGGACAAGAGCTGTCACAGATACGCAGTATTTT. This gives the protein CASSQAGTRAVTDTQYF.